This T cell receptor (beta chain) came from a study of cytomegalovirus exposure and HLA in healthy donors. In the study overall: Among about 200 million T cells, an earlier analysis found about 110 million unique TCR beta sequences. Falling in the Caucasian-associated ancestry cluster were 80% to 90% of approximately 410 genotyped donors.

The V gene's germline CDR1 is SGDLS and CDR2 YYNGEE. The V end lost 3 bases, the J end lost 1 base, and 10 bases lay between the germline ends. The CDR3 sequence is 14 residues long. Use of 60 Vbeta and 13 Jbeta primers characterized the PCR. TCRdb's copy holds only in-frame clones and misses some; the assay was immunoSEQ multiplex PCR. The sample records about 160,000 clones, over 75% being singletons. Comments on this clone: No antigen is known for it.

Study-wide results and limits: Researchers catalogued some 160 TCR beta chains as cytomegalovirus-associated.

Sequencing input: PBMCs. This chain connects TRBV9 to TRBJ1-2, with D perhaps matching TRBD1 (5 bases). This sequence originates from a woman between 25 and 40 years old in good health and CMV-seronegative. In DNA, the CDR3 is TGTGCCAGCAGCGCCGACGACAGTAACTATGGCTACACCTTC. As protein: CASSADDSNYGYTF.